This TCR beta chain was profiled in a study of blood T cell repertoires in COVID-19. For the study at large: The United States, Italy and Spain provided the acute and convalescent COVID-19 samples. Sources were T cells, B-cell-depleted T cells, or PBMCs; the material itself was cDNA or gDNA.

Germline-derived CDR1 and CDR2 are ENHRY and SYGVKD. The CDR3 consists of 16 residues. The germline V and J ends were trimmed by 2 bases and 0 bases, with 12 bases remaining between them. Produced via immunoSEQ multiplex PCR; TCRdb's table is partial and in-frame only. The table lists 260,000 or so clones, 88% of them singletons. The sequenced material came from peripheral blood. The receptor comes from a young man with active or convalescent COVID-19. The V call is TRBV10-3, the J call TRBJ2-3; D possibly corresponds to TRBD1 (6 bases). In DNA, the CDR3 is TGTGCCATCAGTGAGACACAGGGCGGGAGCACAGATACGCAGTATTTT. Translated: CAISETQGGSTDTQYF.